Each of the 32 T cell receptor beta chains below was sequenced from the same sample in a study of tumor and adjacent non-tumor tissue in lung cancer. This sample's RNA came from whole unsorted tissue. The normal lung tissue was taken more than 3 cm from the tumor edge. A modified ARM-PCR protocol with three rounds of nested PCR amplified TCRbeta. TCRdb re-called the multiplex PCR reads with MiXCR, one entry per CDR3 protein. This sample has approximately 44,000 distinct CDR3 sequences, with about three fifths found just once. Sequences were obtained from distant non-tumor lung tissue. The receptors originated from a man aged 45-65 years with non-small cell lung cancer.

This clonotype was counted at least ten times. V is TRBV20-1 and J is TRBJ2-3; no reliable D call. V lost 0 bases and J 6 bases, leaving 4 bases between the germline ends. This CDR3 spans 11 amino acids. Looked up from germline, CDR1 is DFQATT and CDR2 is SNEGSKA (reference sequence). The CDR3 protein is CSARDPDTQYF. Written as DNA, the CDR3 is TGCAGTGCTAGAGATCCCGATACGCAGTATTTT.

The chain combines TRBV6-1 with TRBJ2-3; no reliable D call. CDR1 MNHNS and CDR2 SASEGT come from the germline V gene. V lost 4 bases and J lost 5, with 16 bases in between. CDR3 length: 15 amino acids. The CDR3 here is CASSGVGLREDTQYF. CDR3 nucleotides: TGTGCCAGCAGTGGAGTTGGGTTAAGGGAAGATACGCAGTATTTT.

In regard to this clonotype: The conserved phenylalanine or tryptophan normally closing the CDR3 is absent here, so this likely arose from a read error. The chain combines TRBV6-5 with TRBJ2-5; D possibly corresponds to TRBD2 (6 bases). The CDR3 is made up of 14 amino acids. Germline V gives CDR1 MNHEY, CDR2 SVGAGI. This chain's CDR3 is CVSTLLEGDETQYL. CDR3 nucleotide sequence: TGTGTCAGCACCCTCTTGGAGGGCGACGAGACCCAGTACTTA.

This clonotype was observed at least ten times. This rearrangement joins TRBV27 to TRBJ2-7; 8 positions agree with TRBD1. The CDR3 has 13 amino acids. V lost 6 bases and J lost 2; bases outside the gene matches: 3. The germline V gene has CDR1 MNHEY and CDR2 SMNVEV (reference sequence). CDR3 region: CASRWTGTYEQYF. The CDR3 nucleotides are TGTGCCAGCAGATGGACAGGGACCTACGAGCAGTACTTC.

This rearrangement joins TRBV11-3 to TRBJ2-7, with TRBD1 as a possible D gene (5 bases). CDR1 SGHNT and CDR2 YENEEA come from the germline V gene. The CDR3 length is 14 residues. The V and J ends lost 0 bases and 3 bases respectively, with 9 bases between them. The CDR3 DNA reads TGTGCCAGCAGCTTAGATAACAGGAACTACGAGCAGTACTTC. This codes for CASSLDNRNYEQYF. The entire variable domain, with the rest obtained from reference TRBV11-3 and TRBJ2-7, is as follows: EAGVVQSPRYKIIEKKQPVAFWCNPISGHNTLYWYLQNLGQGPELLIRYENEEAVDDSQLPKDRFSAERLKGVDSTLKIQPAELGDSAVYLCASSLDNRNYEQYFGPGTRLTVT.

This clonotype was recorded at least ten times. The chain links TRBV16 to TRBJ1-1; possible D gene TRBD1, 6 bases. This CDR3 spans 12 amino acids. Trimming cost V 2 bases and J 7 bases, with 8 bases left between them. CDR1 and CDR2 from the germline V gene are KGHSY and FQNENV. The CDR3 protein is CASSQGGGEAFF. CDR3 DNA sequence: TGTGCCAGCAGCCAAGGGGGCGGTGAAGCTTTCTTT.

About this clonotype: A junction boundary mismatches the germline segment, possibly from a read error. The genes are TRBV5-6 and TRBJ2-2, with 10 bases identical to TRBD1. Germline CDR1 is SGHDT and CDR2 is YYEEEE. This CDR3 contains 16 residues. CDR3 DNA sequence: TGTGTCAGCAGCTCGTATCAGGGACAGGGGACCGGGGAGCTGCTTTTT. Translating gives CVSSSYQGQGTGELLF.

This sequence joins TRBV6-1 and TRBJ2-7, with TRBD2 matching over 7 bases. Looked up from germline, CDR1 is MNHNS and CDR2 is SASEGT. The V segment lost 6 bases and the J segment 9 bases; nucleotides outside the gene matches: 20. This CDR3 comprises 16 residues. CDR3 protein: CASSPTGRSPSYGQYF. CDR3 DNA sequence: TGTGCCAGCAGCCCCACCGGGAGGTCGCCTTCCTATGGGCAGTACTTC.

In this sample, this clonotype turned up a few times. The chain recombines TRBV19 with TRBJ1-2, with a weak D call TRBD1 (6 bases). Trimming left V 8 bases short and J 2 bases short, with 21 bases between. This CDR3 region has 16 residues. Germline CDR1 and CDR2: LNHDA and SQIVND (reference sequence). The CDR3 loop reads CASSRSTGGFNYGYTF. CDR3 DNA: TGTGCCAGTTCCCGATCGACAGGCGGGTTCAACTATGGCTACACCTTC.

Remarks on this clonotype: This may arise from a read error, as a much more abundant clone is one base away. This chain joins TRBV14 and TRBJ2-1, with D possibly being TRBD2 (6 bases). CDR3 length: 16 residues. V lost 6 bases and J 3 bases, leaving 18 bases between the germline ends. Germline V gene lookup returns CDR1 SGHDN and CDR2 FVKESK. The CDR3 reads CASRQSRSGLYNEQFF. For the CDR3, the DNA is TGTGCCAGCAGGCAAAGCAGGAGCGGGCTCTACAATGAGCAGTTCTTC.

This clonotype was seen at least ten times. The chain links TRBV10-2 to TRBJ2-1; the D is unclear. The V end lost 3 bases, the J end lost 8 bases, and 5 bases lay between the germline ends. CDR3 size: 11 residues. Germline loops: CDR1 WSHSY, CDR2 SAAADI. Here the CDR3 reads CASSEGHEQFF. The CDR3 DNA reads TGCGCCAGCAGTGAAGGTCATGAGCAGTTCTTC.

This clonotype is labeled as medium-sized. The chain couples TRBV4-1 to TRBJ1-4; TRBD1 is a possible D gene (5 bases). The ends were cut back, 4 bases at V and 0 bases at J, with 15 bases in the middle. CDR3 size: 17 residues. Germline lookup yields CDR1 MGHRA and CDR2 YSYEKL. DNA for the CDR3: TGCGCCAGCAGCCCCGAGGACACCTCTACAACTAATGAAAAACTGTTTTTT. Residues: CASSPEDTSTTNEKLFF.

Many counts were recorded for this clonotype. This chain joins TRBV28 and TRBJ2-7; D is uncertain. V was trimmed by 2 bases and J by 3 bases, leaving 5 bases between them. From germline, CDR1 is MDHEN and CDR2 SYDVKM. This CDR3 is built from 12 residues. CDR3 amino acids: CASSLDRYEQYF. The CDR3 region has the DNA TGTGCCAGCAGTTTAGACCGCTACGAGCAGTACTTC.

At least ten counts were recorded for this clonotype. The CDR3 spells CASSEGTSGGQGTQYF. In DNA form, the CDR3 reads TGTGCCAGCAGTGAAGGGACTAGCGGGGGCCAGGGGACCCAGTACTTC. The V gene is TRBV6-1, the J gene TRBJ2-5, with 13 bases aligning to TRBD2. The germline V gene encodes CDR1 MNHNS and CDR2 SASEGT. V gave up 1 base and J gave up 7 bases; unmatched junction bases: 6. This CDR3 is 16 amino acids long.

This clonotype was observed once. A single base separates this from a much larger clone, so it may be a read error. The chain carries TRBV21-1 and TRBJ2-2; TRBD1 reflects the table's D call only, with no check against the DNA. TRBV21-1 is a pseudogene segment. This CDR3 is 15 amino acids long. The CDR3 coding sequence is TGTGCCAGCAGCCTAGGGGGCCAGACCACCGGGGAGCTGTTTTTT. This sequence encodes CASSLGGQTTGELFF.

This clonotype was detected only once. Mismatch with germline at one junction end may stem from a read error. The chain has TRBV24-1 and TRBJ2-5; D is unresolved. The germline V gene encodes CDR1 KGHDR and CDR2 SFDVKD. The CDR3 is made up of 15 amino acids. CDR3 sequence: CASSDFRAFQETQYF. DNA for the CDR3: TGTGCCAGCAGTGATTTTAGGGCCTTCCAAGAGACCCAGTACTTC.

This clonotype turned up a few times. The chain links TRBV20-1 to TRBJ2-3, with 11 bases matching TRBD1. Trimming took 1 base from V and 5 from J; bases not matched to a gene: 2. The CDR3 spans 14 residues. CDR1 is DFQATT and CDR2 is SNEGSKA in the germline V gene (reference sequence). The CDR3 is CSARGTGGLDTQYF. The CDR3 nucleotides are TGCAGTGCTAGAGGGACAGGGGGCCTAGATACGCAGTATTTT.

About this clonotype: Given a much more abundant clone one base away, this may be a read error. The V call is TRBV30, the J call TRBJ2-1; possible D gene TRBD1, 6 bases. CDR3 length: 12 residues. The germline V and J ends were trimmed by 4 bases and 10 bases, with 14 bases remaining between them. Germline V gene sequence: CDR1 GTSNPN, CDR2 SVGIG (reference sequence). Here the CDR3 DNA reads TGTGCCTGGACTGTAAGGGGGAGAGAGCAGTTCTTC. It specifies CAWTVRGREQFF.

This clonotype has ten or more counts. The rearrangement links TRBV6-2 or TRBV6-3 to TRBJ2-1, with 12 bases aligning to TRBD2. From germline, CDR1 is MNHEY and CDR2 SVGEGT. Losses at the gene ends were 5 bases for V and 7 bases for J; bases not matched to a gene: 9. The CDR3 has 16 amino acids. The CDR3 coding sequence is TGTGCCAGCAGTCACCGACTAGCGGGAGCTGGGAATGAGCAGTTCTTC. It translates to CASSHRLAGAGNEQFF.

For this clonotype: Just one base apart from a much larger clone, this may be a read error. CDR3 sequence (DNA): TGTGTCAGCAGCGCGGACAGGAAAGAGACCCAGTACTTC. Translation: CVSSADRKETQYF. V usage is TRBV6-5 and J usage is TRBJ2-5; 7 bases line up with TRBD1. The CDR3 covers 13 residues. Per the germline V gene, CDR1 is MNHEY and CDR2 is SVGAGI.

This chain links TRBV10-3 with TRBJ2-7, with D hard to call. The CDR3 extends over 12 amino acids. Germline CDR1 and CDR2: ENHRY and SYGVKD. V lost 7 bases to trimming and J lost 8 bases, with 15 bases between them. The CDR3 here is CAINETPAQQYF. CDR3 sequence (DNA): TGTGCCATCAATGAAACTCCGGCCCAGCAGTACTTC.

Details on this clonotype: As the CDR3 is not closed by the conserved phenylalanine or tryptophan, this likely results from a read error. The DNA is omitted, as the CDR3 cannot be located on it reliably, and the CDR3 follows TCRdb's listing. J is TRBJ2-5 and V is TRBV20-1. The CDR3 has 12 residues if both end residues are counted. From germline, CDR1 is DFQATT and CDR2 SNEGSKA (reference sequence). This chain's CDR3 is CSARGQKETRYL.

This clonotype was counted only a few times. Because the CDR3's place on the DNA is in doubt, the DNA is left out and the CDR3 is given as listed by TCRdb. The gene calls are TRBV29-1 and TRBJ1-2. Germline V gene lookup returns CDR1 SQVTM and CDR2 ANQGSEA. The CDR3 region is 11 residues in length, termini included. CDR3 sequence reads: CIAQGPYGCTF.

Remarks on this clonotype: The junction differs from germline at one of its ends, possibly a read error. The chain links TRBV5-4 to TRBJ2-3, with TRBD2 matching 12 bases. The CDR3 runs to 17 residues. Germline V CDR1 and CDR2: SGHNT, YYREEE (reference sequence). The CDR3 DNA sequence: TGTGCCAGCAGCTTGGACGGACTAGCGGGATCCACAGATACGCCGTATTTT. This encodes CASSLDGLAGSTDTPYF.

Note on this clonotype: Given a much more abundant clone one base away, this may be a read error. The chain combines TRBV24-1 with TRBJ2-2, with D perhaps given as TRBD1 or TRBD2 (5 bases each). This CDR3 has 12 residues. Germline V CDR1 and CDR2: KGHDR, SFDVKD. CDR3 DNA sequence: TGTGCCACCTCAGGGAACACCGGGGAGCTGCTTTTT. Its translation is CATSGNTGELLF.

The count of this clonotype is one. The junction differs from germline at one of its ends, possibly a read error. J is TRBJ1-1 and V is TRBV6-1; D remains unclear. CDR3 length equals 13 residues. CDR1 MNHNS and CDR2 SASEGT come from the germline V gene. As DNA, the CDR3 is TGTGCCAACAGTCAGAAGCTGTACACTGAAGCTTTCTTT. It codes for CANSQKLYTEAFF.

This clonotype turned up a few times. Compared with germline, one end of the junction differs, possibly owing to a read error. This chain joins TRBV6-6 and TRBJ2-7; 8 bases agree with TRBD2. From germline, CDR1 is MNHNY and CDR2 SVGAGI (reference sequence). CDR3 size: 17 residues. The CDR3 loop is CASSPNSGSPNSYAQYF. CDR3 DNA: TGTGCCAGTAGCCCCAACAGCGGGAGCCCCAACTCCTACGCGCAGTACTTC.

About this clonotype: A read error may be the cause here, since a much bigger clone is one base away. The chain recombines TRBV2 with TRBJ1-6; 8 bases are a match to TRBD1. Germline CDR1 and CDR2: SNHLY and FYNNEI. This CDR3 has 14 amino acids. Unmatched junction bases numbered 7, after V lost 5 bases and J lost 10 bases. DNA for the CDR3: TGTGCCAGCAGTATGACCAGGGGGCGGTCACCCCTCCACTTT. Amino acids: CASSMTRGRSPLHF.

To note about this clonotype: The CDR3 ends on some other residue instead of the conserved phenylalanine or tryptophan, so this is likely a read error. As DNA, the CDR3 is TGTGCCGGCTCAGGACGGAGCCCAGGCGAGCAGTACATC. Translated: CAGSGRSPGEQYI. The chain employs TRBV6-1 and TRBJ2-7; D is ambiguous. Deletions cut 11 bases from V and 6 bases from J, with 20 bases between. The CDR3 has 13 amino acids. Germline-derived CDR1 and CDR2 are MNHNS and SASEGT.

The rearrangement joins TRBV6-5 to TRBJ2-5; 9 bases line up with TRBD1. The germline V gene encodes CDR1 MNHEY and CDR2 SVGAGI. The CDR3 totals 13 residues. Unmatched junction bases numbered 4, after V lost 7 bases and J lost 4 bases. The CDR3 sequence is CASTPTGGETQYF. The CDR3 DNA follows: TGTGCCAGCACACCGACAGGGGGAGAGACCCAGTACTTC.

The V call is TRBV11-1, the J call TRBJ1-1, with TRBD1 matching 10 bases. J was trimmed by 7 bases and V by 4 bases; bases with no gene match: 3. In germline, CDR1 is SGHAT, CDR2 FQDESV (reference sequence). This CDR3 is built from 13 residues. The DNA of the CDR3 is TGTGCCAGCAGCTCGACAGGGGGCCTTGAAGCTTTCTTT. This translates into CASSSTGGLEAFF.

This rearrangement joins TRBV20-1 to TRBJ1-6; D is uncertain. Germline CDR1 reads DFQATT; CDR2 reads SNEGSKA (reference sequence). The CDR3 is 12 residues long. V was pared by 7 bases and J by 7 bases, with 11 bases between. For the CDR3, the DNA is TGCAGTGTCGCCGAGGGAAATTCACCCCTCCACTTT. Its translation is CSVAEGNSPLHF.